The 18 T cell receptor beta chains given below trace back to one sample, sequenced in a study of cytomegalovirus exposure and HLA in healthy donors. Vbeta (60) and Jbeta (13) primers were used in the PCR. This table comes from immunoSEQ multiplex PCR, and its TCRdb copy is limited to in-frame clones, with some not included. The sample includes about 150,000 clones, 60% to 80% of them seen just once. The material sequenced was PBMCs. These receptors were obtained from a man aged 18 to 30 in good health and CMV-seropositive.

In this sample, this clone turned up once. The V call is TRBV30, the J call TRBJ1-1; D gene unclear. V lost 7 bases and J 0 bases, leaving 12 bases between the germline ends. CDR3 size: 13 residues. Germline V gene sequence: CDR1 GTSNPN, CDR2 SVGIG (reference sequence). The CDR3: CALTISLNTEAFF. The CDR3 bases are TGTGCCTTGACAATTTCTCTGAACACTGAAGCTTTCTTT.

The chain is built from TRBV5-1 and TRBJ2-6; 7 bases line up with TRBD2. Per germline, CDR1 SGHRS and CDR2 YFSETQ. The V segment lost 3 bases and the J segment 0 bases; nucleotides outside the gene matches: 0. The CDR3 sequence is 15 residues long. CDR3 nucleotide sequence: TGCGCCAGCAGCTGGGGGGGCTCTGGGGCCAACGTCCTGACTTTC. It yields the protein CASSWGGSGANVLTF.

The rearrangement uses TRBV5-4 and TRBJ2-7, with TRBD1 matching 8 bases. Germline CDR1 is SGHNT and CDR2 is YYREEE (reference sequence). With 0 bases clipped from V and 5 bases from J, the junction kept 16 bases outside the gene matches. This CDR3 has 18 amino acids. CDR3 DNA sequence: TGTGCCAGCAGCTTGGACTTCTCAGGGGGCTCGGACGGGGACGAGCAGTACTTC. Translating it yields CASSLDFSGGSDGDEQYF.

In DNA, the CDR3 is TGTGCCAGCAGCTTGGGACTTTTGGATGAGCAGTTCTTC. Residues: CASSLGLLDEQFF. The rearrangement joins TRBV7-2 to TRBJ2-1, with D tentatively TRBD2 (6 bases). The CDR3 contains 13 residues. Per germline, CDR1 SGHTA and CDR2 FQGNSA. Trimming removed 3 bases at V and 8 bases at J, with 11 bases between.

The chain couples TRBV27 to TRBJ1-3, with D tentatively TRBD1 (5 bases). CDR3 size: 16 residues. V shed 8 bases and J shed 0 bases, with 17 bases lying between them. Germline CDR1 and CDR2: MNHEY and SMNVEV (reference sequence). The CDR3 DNA follows: TGTGCCAGCGGAAGTCGTGGGGGGAGCTCTGGAAACACCATATATTTT. Amino acid sequence: CASGSRGGSSGNTIYF.

V gene TRBV15 combines with J gene TRBJ2-1, with D possibly TRBD1 on 6 matching bases. The CDR3 runs 15 residues. CDR1 is LNHNV and CDR2 is YYDKDF in the germline V gene (reference sequence). Trimming pared 5 bases from V and 2 bases from J, leaving 13 bases between. CDR3 sequence (DNA): TGTGCCACCAGCTCTGCAGGGGTAACCTACAATGAGCAGTTCTTC. Amino acid sequence: CATSSAGVTYNEQFF.

V and J are TRBV6-1 and TRBJ1-1; D remains ambiguous. V lost 4 bases, J lost 1 base, and 19 bases lay in between. CDR3 length equals 17 residues. Germline loops: CDR1 MNHNS, CDR2 SASEGT. CDR3 protein: CASSALDGRQTNTEAFF. Written as DNA, the CDR3 is TGTGCCAGCAGTGCCCTCGACGGCCGACAAACGAACACTGAAGCTTTCTTT.

This rearrangement joins TRBV7-3 to TRBJ2-3; tentative D call: TRBD1 (5 bases). V lost 1 base and J lost 1, with 15 bases in between. This CDR3 spans 17 amino acids. Germline CDR1 SGHTA, CDR2 FQGTGA. CDR3 residues: CASSLRGPLGGTDTQYF. For the CDR3, the DNA is TGTGCCAGCAGCTTAAGAGGCCCTTTAGGGGGCACAGATACGCAGTATTTT.

The chain is built from TRBV5-1 and TRBJ2-7, with 8 bases lining up with TRBD2. Losses at the gene ends were 3 bases for V and 0 bases for J; bases not matched to a gene: 2. CDR1 and CDR2 (germline): SGHRS, YFSETQ. The CDR3 loop spans 14 amino acids. This chain's CDR3 is CASSYTSGSYEQYF. The CDR3 DNA reads TGCGCCAGCAGCTATACTAGCGGCTCCTACGAGCAGTACTTC.

The chain joins TRBV9 to TRBJ2-2; 9 bases fit TRBD2. This CDR3 spans 17 amino acids. The V gene's germline CDR1 is SGDLS and CDR2 YYNGEE. V was clipped by 2 bases and J by 4 bases; unmatched bases: 9. The DNA of the CDR3 is TGTGCCAGCAGCGTCCTGGCGGGAGGGCCTAGCACCGGGGAGCTGTTTTTT. This sequence encodes CASSVLAGGPSTGELFF. Using reference TRBV9 and TRBJ2-2 for the parts outside the CDR3, the full variable domain is DSGVTQTPKHLITATGQRVTLRCSPRSGDLSVYWYQQSLDQGLQFLIQYYNGEERAKGNILERFSAQQFPDLHSELNLSSLELGDSALYFCASSVLAGGPSTGELFFGEGSRLTVL.

This clone was seen only once. V is TRBV27 and J is TRBJ2-7; possible D gene TRBD1, 7 bases. Germline CDR1 MNHEY, CDR2 SMNVEV (reference sequence). The CDR3 has 14 residues. V shed 8 bases and J shed 3 bases, with 17 bases lying between them. The DNA for the CDR3 is TGTGCCAGCCGTAACGGAGGGACAGTCTACGAGCAGTACTTC. Translating gives CASRNGGTVYEQYF.

The chain recombines TRBV11-2 with TRBJ1-4; 7 bases fit TRBD1. Germline V gene data show CDR1 as SGHAT and CDR2 as FQNNGV. V shed 6 bases, J shed 0 bases, and the junction held 4 bases outside the gene matches. This CDR3 region has 15 residues. This CDR3 is CASRPGTATNEKLFF. In DNA, the CDR3 is TGTGCCAGCAGACCCGGGACAGCAACTAATGAAAAACTGTTTTTT.

This rearrangement joins TRBV15 to TRBJ1-1; D is undetermined. V was clipped by 2 bases and J by 7 bases, with 14 bases between them. Looked up from germline, CDR1 is LNHNV and CDR2 is YYDKDF (reference sequence). This CDR3 is built from 14 residues. CDR3 in amino acids: CATSRSLREREAFF. The CDR3 coding sequence is TGTGCCACCAGCAGATCCCTCCGGGAGCGTGAAGCTTTCTTT.

This chain uses TRBV5-1 with TRBJ2-1, with TRBD2 as a possible D gene (6 bases). CDR1 is SGHRS, CDR2 YFSETQ, per germline. The CDR3 consists of 15 residues. V was clipped by 1 base and J by 6 bases, with 14 bases between them. The CDR3 spells CASSLPGLRSNEQFF. The DNA of the CDR3 is TGCGCCAGCAGCTTGCCGGGACTTAGGTCCAATGAGCAGTTCTTC.

The CDR3 bases are TGTGCCAGCAGCCCCTCCCCCGCGGGACCCTACGAGCAGTACTTC. It translates to CASSPSPAGPYEQYF. The chain couples TRBV6-5 to TRBJ2-5; D is possibly TRBD2 (6 bases). With the DNA end fitting TRBJ2-7 better, the J assignment may be wrong. This CDR3 comprises 15 residues. Germline-derived CDR1 and CDR2 are MNHEY and SVGAGI.

The chain combines TRBV5-4 with TRBJ2-1; 7 bases fit TRBD2. The V and J ends lost 3 bases and 3 bases, in that order; junction bases with no gene match: 9. The CDR3 spans 16 residues. CDR1 is SGHNT, CDR2 YYREEE, per germline (reference sequence). CDR3 sequence (DNA): TGTGCCAGCAGCTCCGCTAACCGGGACTACTACAATGAGCAGTTCTTC. It yields the protein CASSSANRDYYNEQFF.

The V and J genes are TRBV28 and TRBJ1-1; 7 bases fit TRBD1. The germline gives CDR1 MDHEN, CDR2 SYDVKM. The CDR3 covers 15 residues. Unmatched junction bases numbered 8, after V lost 2 bases and J lost 5 bases. The CDR3 sequence is CASSLVSQGVTEAFF. The CDR3 bases are TGTGCCAGCAGTTTAGTTTCGCAGGGGGTAACTGAAGCTTTCTTT.

The V call is TRBV27, the J call TRBJ2-1, with D possibly being TRBD1 (6 bases). Trimming cost V 1 base and J 7 bases, with 17 bases left between them. This CDR3 region has 16 residues. Looked up from germline, CDR1 is MNHEY and CDR2 is SMNVEV (reference sequence). Here the CDR3 reads CASSLLGARPKNEQFF. DNA for the CDR3: TGTGCCAGCAGTTTATTGGGGGCGCGACCAAAAAATGAGCAGTTCTTC.